A selection of T cell receptor beta chains follows, all from one sample in a study of blood T cells in healthy people across ages. TCRdb processed the 5' RACE reads anew with MiXCR; each CDR3 protein has one entry. This sample has more than 650,000 distinct CDR3 sequences; about 55% occur once, and the top ten carry roughly two fifths. The sequenced material came from blood. The receptors come from a man aged 80 or over in good health. The CDR3 runs from the conserved cysteine through the conserved F or W. D genes are given only for firm matches. Not all rows give a size; the values are once, few, many and, for expanded clones, a class.

j_gene: TRBJ2-3; v_gene: TRBV20-1; d_gene: NA; abundance: NA; CDR3aa: CSARSGAVAYF; CDR3nt: TGCAGTGCTAGATCTGGGGCCGTCGCGTATTTT
j_gene: TRBJ2-1; v_gene: TRBV29-1; d_gene: TRBD2; abundance: few; CDR3aa: CSPGRAASYNEQFF; CDR3nt: TGCAGCCCAGGGAGGGCAGCCTCCTACAATGAGCAGTTCTTC
j_gene: TRBJ2-1; v_gene: TRBV7-8; d_gene: NA; abundance: few; CDR3aa: CASSLGGDLNEQFF; CDR3nt: TGTGCCAGCAGCTTAGGAGGGGACCTCAATGAGCAGTTCTTC
j_gene: TRBJ2-1; v_gene: TRBV18; d_gene: NA; abundance: few; CDR3aa: CASSPPSVGQFF; CDR3nt: TGTGCCAGCTCACCACCATCAGTGGGGCAGTTCTTC
j_gene: TRBJ2-1; v_gene: TRBV5-1; d_gene: NA; abundance: NA; CDR3aa: CASSRQENNEQFF; CDR3nt: TGCGCCAGCAGTAGACAGGAAAACAATGAGCAGTTCTTC
j_gene: TRBJ2-1; v_gene: TRBV28; d_gene: TRBD2; abundance: NA; CDR3aa: CASSPKTTSLLYNEQFF; CDR3nt: TGTGCCAGCAGTCCAAAAACGACTAGCCTCTTGTACAATGAGCAGTTCTTC
j_gene: TRBJ1-2; v_gene: TRBV6-6; d_gene: NA; abundance: few; CDR3aa: CASSYSGGLYGYTF; CDR3nt: TGTGCCAGCAGTTACTCGGGTGGGCTCTATGGCTACACCTTC
j_gene: TRBJ1-5; v_gene: TRBV27; d_gene: TRBD1; abundance: NA; CDR3aa: CASSPRQGNNQPQHF; CDR3nt: TGTGCCAGCAGTCCCAGACAGGGGAACAATCAGCCCCAGCATTTT
j_gene: TRBJ1-5; v_gene: TRBV20-1; d_gene: NA; abundance: NA; CDR3aa: CSAIREGSNQPQHF; CDR3nt: TGCAGTGCCATAAGGGAGGGGAGCAATCAGCCCCAGCATTTT
j_gene: TRBJ2-7; v_gene: TRBV20-1; d_gene: NA; abundance: few; CDR3aa: CSASPPTGKGQDEQYF; CDR3nt: TGCAGTGCTAGTCCTCCTACAGGAAAGGGGCAAGACGAGCAGTACTTC
j_gene: TRBJ2-2; v_gene: TRBV3-1; d_gene: NA; abundance: NA; CDR3aa: CASSPLSGTGELFF; CDR3nt: TGTGCCAGCAGCCCTTTGAGTGGGACCGGGGAGCTGTTTTTT
j_gene: TRBJ1-2; v_gene: TRBV12-5; d_gene: TRBD1; abundance: NA; CDR3aa: CASGFTGGSAYGCTF; CDR3nt: TGTGCTAGTGGTTTCACAGGGGGTTCCGCGTATGGCTGCACCTTC
j_gene: TRBJ2-2; v_gene: TRBV7-8; d_gene: TRBD2; abundance: NA; CDR3aa: CAQRASGTTGELFF; CDR3nt: TGTGCCCAAAGGGCTAGCGGGACAACCGGGGAGCTGTTTTTT
j_gene: TRBJ2-1; v_gene: TRBV12-3/TRBV12-4; d_gene: TRBD2; abundance: NA; CDR3aa: CASSLGGLAHNEQFF; CDR3nt: TGTGCCAGCAGTTTGGGTGGACTAGCTCACAATGAGCAGTTCTTC
j_gene: TRBJ2-5; v_gene: TRBV24-1; d_gene: TRBD2; abundance: NA; CDR3aa: CATSDPIPAGGLETQYF; CDR3nt: TGTGCCACCAGTGATCCGATTCCAGCGGGAGGTCTTGAGACCCAGTACTTC
j_gene: TRBJ2-7; v_gene: TRBV20-1; d_gene: TRBD1; abundance: NA; CDR3aa: CSAPGQVWNEQYF; CDR3nt: TGCAGTGCCCCCGGACAGGTCTGGAACGAGCAGTACTTC
j_gene: TRBJ1-2; v_gene: TRBV7-2; d_gene: NA; abundance: few; CDR3aa: CASSLGLFAGYGYTF; CDR3nt: TGTGCCAGCAGCTTAGGACTTTTCGCGGGCTATGGCTACACCTTC
j_gene: TRBJ2-1; v_gene: TRBV15; d_gene: TRBD2; abundance: few; CDR3aa: CATSRDVGASGYNEQFF; CDR3nt: TGTGCCACCAGCAGAGATGTGGGTGCTAGCGGGTACAATGAGCAGTTCTTC
j_gene: TRBJ2-4; v_gene: TRBV29-1; d_gene: NA; abundance: few; CDR3aa: CSVEDGWGPAKNIQYF; CDR3nt: TGCAGCGTTGAAGATGGGTGGGGGCCAGCCAAAAACATTCAGTACTTC